Sequencing of this TCR beta chain was carried out in a study of control samples from healthy donors and cancer patients. V dropped 6 bases and J dropped 2 bases, with 12 bases sitting between them. The germline V gene encodes CDR1 MNHEY and CDR2 SVGAGI. The CDR3 runs to 14 residues. Repertoires were generated with immunoSEQ multiplex PCR, while TCRdb's copy carries only in-frame clones and drops some. Of tens of thousands of clones detected, approximately 90% appear once; the ten largest clones hold approximately 14%. The sequenced material came from blood. The sequence came from a woman in her 70s in good health. The genes are TRBV6-5 and TRBJ2-3, with D tentatively TRBD2 (5 bases). The CDR3 coding sequence is TGTGCCAGCAGCCTTGGACTTCTCACAGATACGCAGTATTTT. Protein: CASSLGLLTDTQYF.